This T cell receptor (beta chain) was profiled in a study of post-analysis software for immune sequencing data (dated by TCRdb to the mid-2010s). Describing the broader study: Relapsing-remitting, secondary progressive and progressive-relapsing multiple sclerosis were recorded as disease courses, and subtype annotation was lacking for some patients. The multiple sclerosis patient repertoires were compared with ten to eleven previously published healthy control repertoires from donors aged about 6 to 26 years. A subset of samples was prepared in parallel using single-end sample barcoding, then pooled and co-amplified after Illumina adapter ligation. Points the paper makes about the study in general: Patients showed significantly higher frequencies than controls for roughly five TRBV segments, among them TRBV5-6, TRBV5-1 and TRBV20-1. The multiple sclerosis patient group was slightly younger than the control group. Direct clustering with F measure showed strong co-clustering of samples prepared in the same batch, prompting a batch-effect correction. Normalized Chao1 diversity was significantly lower in multiple sclerosis patients than controls, suggesting substantial peripheral T-cell clonal expansion.

This clonotype was detected a few times. Its cognate antigen has yet to be identified. No much larger clone is present one base from it, and per-base qualities are unavailable. To demonstrate the VDJtools post-analysis software, the study profiled TCR beta repertoires from the peripheral blood of 10 to 15 young patients with multiple sclerosis. The patients with multiple sclerosis were children and adolescents between 6 and 15 years of age. Library preparation was by PCR. The sequencer was an Illumina HiSeq 2500. To reduce PCR and sequencing biases, unique molecular identifiers were incorporated into the TCR beta cDNA libraries. Every 1 to 10 million input T cells yielded roughly 500,000 cDNA molecules, meaning each molecule approximated one T cell. The patient libraries were prepared and sequenced with the same protocol used for the earlier healthy control dataset. Within a given batch, samples were prepared together, multiplexed and sequenced on the same HiSeq lane. From the authors' description of their analysis: Raw barcoded reads were processed with MIGEC, and single-read molecular identifier groups were discarded before consensus assembly and CDR3 extraction. Clonotype tables were post-analysed with VDJtools, normalizing diversity by down-sampling all datasets to the smallest sample size. Repertoire overlap clustering matched CDR3 amino acid but not nucleotide sequences to correct batch-related cross-sample contamination. Starting from the raw public reads, TCRdb applied fastp trimming at Q25, assembled clones with MiXCR and retained in-frame beta chains. Identical CDR3 protein sequences are pooled into one entry, listed with their most common genes and DNA. The V and J calls come from TCRdb's annotation, not from the publication. The sample table shows approximately 360,000 distinct CDR3 sequences, and around a third are seen once. The top ten clones comprise roughly 13% of the sample.

From its cysteine to its phenylalanine, the CDR3 spans 13 amino acids. CDR3 DNA is the only sequence kept; it has 39 bases, read in frame from the first base. The V and J ends are trimmed by 6 bases and 7 bases, leaving 13 bases between them. For CDR1 and CDR2, the germline V gene lists MNHEY and SVGEGT. The rearrangement joined TRBV6-2 or TRBV6-3 to TRBJ2-1; the D region possibly corresponds to TRBD1 (6 bases align). The source is a girl aged 5-17 years with multiple sclerosis. The sample comprised blood. The CDR3 reads CASRQGGSNEQFF. Read as DNA, the sequence is TGTGCCAGCAGGCAAGGGGGATCGAATGAGCAGTTCTTC.